The rows below give T cell receptor beta chains drawn from one sample of a study of control samples from healthy donors and cancer patients. The protocol was immunoSEQ multiplex PCR, while the TCRdb copy is restricted to in-frame clones and leaves out a portion. This table has roughly 80,000 clones, more than 70% appearing once. The source material was blood. The receptors were gathered from a woman aged 50 to 60 in good health. CDR3s include the opening cysteine and the closing phenylalanine or tryptophan. The D gene is left open where the match is weak. Expanded clones are given a class, and other clones once, few, many or no size at all.

CASSPDYNEQFF	TGTGCCAGCAGTCCGGACTACAATGAGCAGTTCTTC	-	-	TRBV6-5	TRBJ2-1
CASSAIRVDYTF	TGTGCCAGCAGCGCGATCCGCGTCGACTACACCTTC	-	-	TRBV21-1	TRBJ1-2
CASSRRAVTNEKLFF	TGTGCCAGCAGCCGCCGGGCCGTGACTAATGAAAAACTGTTTTTT	-	-	TRBV2	TRBJ1-4
CASIGRTGQPQHF	TGTGCCAGTATAGGAAGAACGGGGCAGCCCCAGCATTTT	-	-	TRBV19	TRBJ1-5
CASSESGGLYEQYF	TGCGCCAGCAGTGAAAGCGGGGGGCTTTACGAGCAGTACTTC	few	TRBD2	TRBV10-1	TRBJ2-7
CASRTRSSYNSPLHF	TGTGCCAGCAGGACAAGGAGCTCCTATAATTCACCCCTCCACTTT	-	-	TRBV6-5	TRBJ1-6
CASSRNRDYGYTF	TGTGCCAGCAGCCGGAACAGGGACTATGGCTACACCTTC	once	-	TRBV11-2	TRBJ1-2
CASSGRGSPNYGYTF	TGTGCCAGCAGTGGTCGGGGCAGCCCTAACTATGGCTACACCTTC	-	-	TRBV2	TRBJ1-2
CASSYQGGAYNEQFF	TGTGCCAGCAGTTACCAGGGCGGGGCCTACAATGAGCAGTTCTTC	-	-	TRBV6-5	TRBJ2-1
CASSRDPAYEQYF	TGTGCCAGCAGCAGGGACCCCGCCTACGAGCAGTACTTC	-	-	TRBV5-4	TRBJ2-7
CASSLSQVSSSYEQYF	TGTGCCAGCAGCTTAAGTCAGGTTTCAAGCTCCTACGAGCAGTACTTC	-	-	TRBV7-2	TRBJ2-7
CASSFSIQGTEAFF	TGTGCCAGCAGCTTTTCGATACAGGGTACTGAAGCTTTCTTT	-	-	TRBV7-9	TRBJ1-1
CASSQGGGILSYEQYF	TGTGCCAGCAGCCAAGGGGGGGGGATATTATCCTACGAGCAGTACTTC	-	TRBD2	TRBV3-1/TRBV3-2	TRBJ2-7
CASSSPQGMGAGTQYF	TGTGCCAGCAGCTCCCCACAGGGGATGGGGGCCGGTACGCAGTATTTT	-	TRBD1	TRBV5-4	TRBJ2-3
CASDRGGETQYF	TGTGCCAGCGACAGGGGCGGGGAGACCCAGTACTTC	-	TRBD1	TRBV2	TRBJ2-5
CASSLFGMAGNTIYF	TGTGCCAGCAGCTTATTTGGGATGGCTGGAAACACCATATATTTT	-	-	TRBV11-2	TRBJ1-3